A selection of T cell receptor beta chains follows, all from one sample in a study of T-cell reconstitution after alpha-beta-depleted transplantation in children. TCRdb re-analysed the PCR reads in MiXCR, keeping a single row per CDR3 protein. Here the sample spans roughly 500,000 distinct CDR3 sequences, around 17% being singletons. The starting material was PBMCs from the stem cell graft donor, obtained from the stem cell graft. These receptors were taken from a human donor who donated a stem cell graft to a child with acute lymphoblastic leukemia. Both conserved end residues are part of each CDR3. A D gene is named only where the DNA matches it firmly. Clone size appears in some rows only: once, few, many, or a class for an expanded clone.

>NA|TRBV20-1|NA|TRBJ1-5
CSAGLVGVGNQPQHF
TGCAGTGCCGGATTGGTGGGGGTTGGCAATCAGCCCCAGCATTTT
>NA|TRBV15|NA|TRBJ2-5
CATSAPTGRRTQYF
TGTGCCACCAGCGCGCCGACAGGCCGACGAACCCAGTACTTC
>NA|TRBV6-1|few|TRBJ2-6
CASSPSGLSSGANVLTF
TGTGCCAGCAGCCCGTCCGGTCTGAGCTCTGGGGCCAACGTCCTGACTTTC
>TRBD1|TRBV10-3|NA|TRBJ1-5
CAISESGQGEGQPQHF
TGTGCCATCAGTGAGTCGGGACAGGGGGAAGGTCAGCCCCAGCATTTT
>NA|TRBV12-3/TRBV12-4|NA|TRBJ2-7
CASSHRDRGEDYEQYF
TGTGCCAGCAGTCATAGGGACCGAGGGGAGGACTACGAGCAGTACTTC
>TRBD2|TRBV15|few|TRBJ2-1
CATSKEGPGTSGRWSYNEQFF
TGTGCCACCAGCAAAGAGGGGCCCGGGACTAGCGGGAGGTGGTCCTACAATGAGCAGTTCTTC
>TRBD2|TRBV7-8|few|TRBJ2-7
CASSQQRLAAYYEQYF
TGTGCCAGCAGCCAACAAAGACTAGCGGCTTACTACGAGCAGTACTTC
>NA|TRBV20-1|NA|TRBJ1-2
CSARLPGQGYTF
TGCAGTGCTAGGCTACCAGGGCAAGGCTACACCTTC
>TRBD1|TRBV28|few|TRBJ1-5
CASSLQGQGNQPQHF
TGTGCCAGCAGTTTACAGGGACAGGGCAATCAGCCCCAGCATTTT
>TRBD1|TRBV19|few|TRBJ2-1
CAGLTGTGILNEQFF
TGTGCCGGCTTAACCGGGACAGGAATATTGAATGAGCAGTTCTTC
>TRBD2|TRBV20-1|few|TRBJ2-7
CSAVSGLGYEQYF
TGCAGTGCAGTTAGCGGGTTAGGCTACGAGCAGTACTTC
>NA|TRBV4-1|NA|TRBJ2-7
CASSLLEGAYEQYF
TGCGCCAGCAGCCTACTGGAGGGGGCCTACGAGCAGTACTTC
>NA|TRBV20-1|NA|TRBJ1-2
CSAGGGGEADGYTF
TGCAGTGCAGGGGGAGGAGGGGAAGCGGATGGCTACACCTTC
>TRBD2|TRBV7-9|NA|TRBJ2-1
CASSPWSSGPSSYNEQFF
TGTGCCAGCAGCCCTTGGTCTAGCGGGCCAAGCTCCTACAATGAGCAGTTCTTC
>TRBD1|TRBV27|NA|TRBJ1-5
CASSPQQGIQPQHF
TGTGCCAGCAGTCCACAACAGGGGATTCAGCCCCAGCATTTT
>TRBD1|TRBV12-3/TRBV12-4|NA|TRBJ1-4
CASTPGQGVSNEKLFF
TGTGCCAGCACCCCGGGACAGGGGGTTTCTAATGAAAAACTGTTTTTT
>TRBD2|TRBV18|few|TRBJ2-7
CASSPPAGGRAPYEQYF
TGTGCCAGCTCACCTCCAGCAGGCGGGAGGGCCCCCTACGAGCAGTACTTC